This TCR beta chain derives from a study of spatial heterogeneity in lung cancer. Study background: Mean representation of each unique TCR and UMI combination in the raw reads exceeded 8.5 occurrences. Findings and limits, study-wide: Circulating ubiquitous expanded tumor TCRs were observed more frequently at resection than at follow-up.

Each TCR cDNA molecule carried a unique molecular identifier. TCRdb redid the calling of the 5' RACE reads with MiXCR, one entry per CDR3 protein. The sample has 20,000 to 30,000 distinct CDR3 sequences; approximately 4.6% are singletons. This clonotype was detected many times. The antigen is unknown. Germline CDR1 MNHEY, CDR2 SVGAGI. Trimming shortened V by 6 bases and J by 2 bases, and 6 bases separated the two germline ends. The CDR3 has 12 amino acids. Time point in this sample: sample taken at primary tumor resection. Whole RNA was taken from tumor, nontumor lung or frozen PBMC; it was then sequenced unsorted.

This clonotype was obtained from a male donor with early-stage non-small cell lung cancer. Sequencing was performed on PBMCs, taken at surgery. The chain employs TRBV6-5 and TRBJ2-3; the D is unclear. Here the CDR3 reads CASRSATDTQYF. The CDR3 DNA reads TGTGCCAGCAGGTCGGCCACAGATACGCAGTATTTT.